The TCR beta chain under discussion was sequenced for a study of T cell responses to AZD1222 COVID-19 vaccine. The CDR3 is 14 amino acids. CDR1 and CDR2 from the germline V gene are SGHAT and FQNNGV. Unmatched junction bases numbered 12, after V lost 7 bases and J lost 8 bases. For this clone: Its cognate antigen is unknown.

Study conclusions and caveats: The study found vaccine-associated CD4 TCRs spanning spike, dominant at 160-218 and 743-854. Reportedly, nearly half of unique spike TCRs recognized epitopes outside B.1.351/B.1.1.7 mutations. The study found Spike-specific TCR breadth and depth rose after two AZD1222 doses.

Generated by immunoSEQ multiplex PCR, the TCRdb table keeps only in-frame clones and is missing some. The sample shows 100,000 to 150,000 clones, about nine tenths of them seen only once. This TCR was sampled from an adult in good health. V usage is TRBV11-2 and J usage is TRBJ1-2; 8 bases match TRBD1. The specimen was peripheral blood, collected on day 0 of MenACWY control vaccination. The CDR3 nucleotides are TGTGCCAGCACCGAACCAGGGGGCTTTTCGGGCTACACCTTC. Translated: CASTEPGGFSGYTF.